The source of this TCR beta chain is a study of immune evolution from preneoplasia to lung adenocarcinoma. This clone was observed once. This CDR3 region has 14 residues. The ends lost 6 bases at V and 2 bases at J; junction bases unmatched: 4. The germline gives CDR1 MDHEN, CDR2 SYDVKM. Sequenced by immunoSEQ multiplex PCR; TCRdb stores in-frame clones only, minus some. In the table there are 30,000 to 45,000 clones, 74% of which are singletons. The sequence was collected from a person in their sixties or seventies with lung adenocarcinoma. The chain couples TRBV28 to TRBJ1-2; 9 nucleotides line up with TRBD1. The sequencing sample was made of FFPE invasive lung adenocarcinoma tissue. The CDR3 region has the DNA TGTGCCAGCAGGACAGGGACAGGGAACTATGGCTACACCTTC. As protein: CASRTGTGNYGYTF.